The clone carrying this T cell receptor beta chain was counted many times. Its matching antigen is unknown. Together with thyroid ultrasound, orbital computed tomography, serum thyroxine and TRAb, clinical symptoms were used for diagnoses. RNA transcripts provided the source from which TCR beta CDR3 regions were amplified. An initial round of RT-PCR targeting the TCR CDR3 relied on the HTBI primer set. TCRdb processed the multiplex PCR reads anew with MiXCR; each CDR3 protein has one entry. Here the sample spans about 300,000 distinct CDR3 sequences, 15% to 20% being singletons. This CDR3 has 11 residues. The germline V gene has CDR1 SGHAT and CDR2 FQNNGV. With 5 bases removed from V and 7 bases from J, the gap between germline ends came to 8 bases. The data were obtained in a study of T cells in Graves' hyperthyroidism and ophthalmopathy. Findings of the study overall: Most clonotypes expanded in thyroid above 0.001 were likewise present in blood.

This sequence joins TRBV11-2 and TRBJ1-1; no firm D call. The source of this sequence is a man over 45 with Graves' ophthalmopathy. Sequencing was done on a sample of blood. This CDR3 is CASSPLYEAFF. The CDR3 bases are TGTGCCAGCAGCCCTCTTTATGAAGCTTTCTTT.